The 10 T cell receptor beta chains below were found in one sample sequenced in a study of cytomegalovirus exposure and HLA in healthy donors. Use of 60 Vbeta and 13 Jbeta primers characterized the PCR. Data came from immunoSEQ multiplex PCR; TCRdb stores just in-frame clones and leaves some out. This table has about 64,000 clones, approximately 83% appearing once. Sequencing was done on a sample of PBMCs. The receptors originated from a female donor in good health and CMV-seronegative.

This clone was counted a single time. This rearrangement joins TRBV2 to TRBJ2-3, with TRBD2 as a possible D gene (6 bases). CDR3 size: 15 residues. Germline-derived CDR1 and CDR2 are SNHLY and FYNNEI. V shed 4 bases and J shed 1 base, with 12 bases lying between them. This CDR3 reads CASSGWTTGTDTQYF. Written as DNA, the CDR3 is TGTGCCAGCAGTGGTTGGACTACAGGCACAGATACGCAGTATTTT.

V usage is TRBV6-6 and J usage is TRBJ2-7; 7 bases fit TRBD2. The CDR3 is 15 amino acids. Germline CDR1 reads MNHNY; CDR2 reads SVGAGI (reference sequence). The trim removed 0 bases at V and 5 bases at J, leaving 7 bases unmatched. The CDR3 bases are TGTGCCAGCAGTTACTCCGGGACTATTTCCGACGAGCAGTACTTC. This codes for CASSYSGTISDEQYF.

This chain joins TRBV5-1 and TRBJ2-4; no reliable D call. Per the germline V gene, CDR1 is SGHRS and CDR2 is YFSETQ. Trimming pared 0 bases from V and 3 bases from J, leaving 13 bases between. The CDR3 totals 16 residues. The CDR3 here is CASSLGAGLDKNIQYF. CDR3 bases: TGCGCCAGCAGCTTGGGGGCTGGTTTGGACAAAAACATTCAGTACTTC.

The V and J genes are TRBV4-2 and TRBJ1-1; D not resolved. From germline, CDR1 is LGHNA and CDR2 YNFKEQ. This CDR3 is 12 amino acids long. Trimming took 0 bases from V and 4 from J, leaving 3 bases between them. The CDR3 reads CASSQDITEAFF. CDR3 nucleotide sequence: TGTGCCAGCAGCCAAGATATCACTGAAGCTTTCTTT.

The V and J genes are TRBV27 and TRBJ2-3, with D possibly matching TRBD1 (5 bases). V shed 6 bases and J shed 4 bases, with 20 bases lying between them. This CDR3 has 16 amino acids. The germline V gene encodes CDR1 MNHEY and CDR2 SMNVEV (reference sequence). The CDR3 loop reads CASSVNGARPSDTQYF. DNA of the CDR3: TGTGCCAGCAGCGTAAATGGGGCGAGACCATCAGATACGCAGTATTTT.

The V call is TRBV6-6, the J call TRBJ2-7, with unresolved D. CDR1 MNHNY and CDR2 SVGAGI come from the germline V gene (reference sequence). Trimming cost V 4 bases and J 0 bases, with 4 bases left between them. CDR3 size: 12 residues. CDR3 protein: CASSSVSYEQYF. CDR3 sequence (DNA): TGTGCCAGCAGTTCAGTCTCCTACGAGCAGTACTTC.

This clone appeared a few times. CDR3 in amino acids: CASSTGGRHTEAFF. CDR3 DNA sequence: TGTGCCAGCAGCACCGGTGGCAGGCACACTGAAGCTTTCTTT. This rearrangement joins TRBV7-9 to TRBJ1-1; D ambiguous. The CDR3 has 14 residues. Germline V gene lookup returns CDR1 SEHNR and CDR2 FQNEAQ (reference sequence). With 5 bases removed from V and 3 bases from J, the gap between germline ends came to 13 bases.

This chain uses TRBV15 with TRBJ2-3; 9 nucleotides line up with TRBD1. The CDR3 runs 14 residues. With 5 bases clipped from V and 6 bases from J, the junction kept 6 bases outside the gene matches. Germline CDR1 is LNHNV and CDR2 is YYDKDF (reference sequence). The CDR3 loop is CATSRDRATDTQYF. CDR3 DNA sequence: TGTGCCACCAGCCGGGACAGGGCGACGGATACGCAGTATTTT.

This chain links TRBV7-9 with TRBJ2-7; D remains unclear. The CDR3 runs 12 residues. Germline CDR1 is SEHNR and CDR2 is FQNEAQ (reference sequence). The ends were cut back, 1 base at V and 12 bases at J, with 13 bases in the middle. CDR3 region: CASSLELGQRYF. The CDR3 coding sequence is TGTGCCAGCAGCTTAGAGCTGGGTCAGCGGTACTTC.

V gene TRBV29-1 combines with J gene TRBJ1-1; no clear D. The CDR3 loop spans 13 amino acids. V was cut by 0 bases and J by 1 base, with 6 bases left in between. Germline V gives CDR1 SQVTM, CDR2 ANQGSEA. The CDR3 is CSVEEGRNTEAFF. DNA for the CDR3: TGCAGCGTTGAAGAGGGGAGGAACACTGAAGCTTTCTTT.